This T cell receptor beta chain was identified during a study of shared clonotypes between healthy human individuals. Study context: The study used three CD4 naive, three CD4 memory, two CD8 naive and one CD8 memory plate per donor. Study-wide results and caveats: In a handful of donors, around 5.5% of naive CD4 clonotypes appeared in common.

Trimming shortened V by 7 bases and J by 3 bases, and 16 bases separated the two germline ends. Germline loops: CDR1 MNHEY, CDR2 SMNVEV (reference sequence). The CDR3 is 14 amino acids. About this clone itself: Its antigen is as yet unknown.

The assay was run at deep level. As handled by the study authors: Junction-only sequences without quality scores came from ImmunoSEQ, so filtering differed. Data came from immunoSEQ multiplex PCR; TCRdb stores just in-frame clones and leaves some out. Clonal size and the V and J genes are those of that table, whereas D and trimming came from the DNA. The sample lists roughly 2.5 million clones; 85% to 95% were seen once. Material: naive CD4+ T cells sorted from blood. Stated subset: CD45RA+ positively selected. This chain links TRBV27 with TRBJ2-7; tentatively, D is TRBD1 (6 bases). The sequence was collected from a man aged 18 to 30 in good health. The CDR3 loop reads CASKRTDPSYEQYF. The CDR3 DNA reads as TGTGCCAGCAAACGGACAGATCCGAGCTACGAGCAGTACTTC.